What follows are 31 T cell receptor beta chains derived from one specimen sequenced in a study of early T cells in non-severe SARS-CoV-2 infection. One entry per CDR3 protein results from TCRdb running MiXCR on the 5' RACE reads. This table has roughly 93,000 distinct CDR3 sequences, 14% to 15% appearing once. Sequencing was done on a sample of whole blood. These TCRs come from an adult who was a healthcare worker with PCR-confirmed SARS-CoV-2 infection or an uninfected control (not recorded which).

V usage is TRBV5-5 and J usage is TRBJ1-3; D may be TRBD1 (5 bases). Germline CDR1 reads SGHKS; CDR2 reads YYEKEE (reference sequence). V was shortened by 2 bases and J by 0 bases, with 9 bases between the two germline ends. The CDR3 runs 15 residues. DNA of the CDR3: TGTGCCAGCAGCTTACAGGCATTCTCTGGAAACACCATATATTTT. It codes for CASSLQAFSGNTIYF.

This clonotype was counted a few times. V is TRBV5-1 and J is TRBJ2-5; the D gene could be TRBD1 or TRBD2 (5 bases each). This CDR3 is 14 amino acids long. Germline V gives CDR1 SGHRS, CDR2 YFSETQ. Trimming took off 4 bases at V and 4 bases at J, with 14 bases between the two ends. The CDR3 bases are TGCGCCAGCAGCCCCCGGGACCCGCTAGAGACCCAGTACTTC. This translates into CASSPRDPLETQYF.

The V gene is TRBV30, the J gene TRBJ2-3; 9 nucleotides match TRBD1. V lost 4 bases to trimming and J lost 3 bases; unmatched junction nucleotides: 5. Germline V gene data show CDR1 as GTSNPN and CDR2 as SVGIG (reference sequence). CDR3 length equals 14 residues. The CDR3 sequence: CAWTGQGMTDTQYF. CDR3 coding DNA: TGTGCCTGGACCGGACAGGGGATGACAGATACGCAGTATTTT.

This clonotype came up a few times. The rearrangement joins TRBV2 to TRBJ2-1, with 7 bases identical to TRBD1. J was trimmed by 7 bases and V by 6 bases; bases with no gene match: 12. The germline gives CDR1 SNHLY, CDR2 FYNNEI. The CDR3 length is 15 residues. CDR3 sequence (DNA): TGTGCCAGCAGCCACGACAGGGCTCTTAGGAATGAGCAGTTCTTC. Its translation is CASSHDRALRNEQFF.

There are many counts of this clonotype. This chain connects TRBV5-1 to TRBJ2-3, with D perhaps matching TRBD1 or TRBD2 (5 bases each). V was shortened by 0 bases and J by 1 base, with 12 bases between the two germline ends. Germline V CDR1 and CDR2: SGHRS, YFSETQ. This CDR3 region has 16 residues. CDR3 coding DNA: TGCGCCAGCAGCTTGGGTCCGGGACCGCGCACAGATACGCAGTATTTT. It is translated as CASSLGPGPRTDTQYF.

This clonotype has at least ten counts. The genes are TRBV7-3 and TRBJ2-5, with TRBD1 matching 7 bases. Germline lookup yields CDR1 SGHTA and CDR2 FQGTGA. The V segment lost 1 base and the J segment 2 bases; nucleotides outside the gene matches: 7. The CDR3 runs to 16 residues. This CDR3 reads CASSLNSGTVQETQYF. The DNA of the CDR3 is TGTGCCAGCAGCTTAAACTCCGGGACAGTTCAAGAGACCCAGTACTTC. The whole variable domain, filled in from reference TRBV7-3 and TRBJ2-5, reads GAGVSQTPSNKVTEKGKYVELRCDPISGHTALYWYRQSLGQGPEFLIYFQGTGAADDSGLPNDRFFAVRPEGSVSTLKIQRTERGDSAVYLCASSLNSGTVQETQYFGPGTRLLVL.

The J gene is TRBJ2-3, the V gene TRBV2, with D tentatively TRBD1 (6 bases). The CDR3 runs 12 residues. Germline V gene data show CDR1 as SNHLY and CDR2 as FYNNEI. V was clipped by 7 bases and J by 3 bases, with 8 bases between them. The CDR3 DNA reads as TGTGCCAGCACAGGGGTGACAGATACGCAGTATTTT. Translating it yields CASTGVTDTQYF.

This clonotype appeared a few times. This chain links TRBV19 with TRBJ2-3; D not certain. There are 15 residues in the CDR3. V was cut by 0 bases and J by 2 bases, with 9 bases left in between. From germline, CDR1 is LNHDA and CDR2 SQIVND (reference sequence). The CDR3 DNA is TGTGCCAGTAGTATAGATCGGGTGATCACAGATACGCAGTATTTT. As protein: CASSIDRVITDTQYF.

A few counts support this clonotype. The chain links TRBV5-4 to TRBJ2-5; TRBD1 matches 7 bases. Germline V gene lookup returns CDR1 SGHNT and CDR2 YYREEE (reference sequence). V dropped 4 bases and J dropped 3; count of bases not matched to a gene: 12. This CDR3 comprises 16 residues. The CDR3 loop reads CASSTSGRDSKETQYF. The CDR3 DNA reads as TGTGCCAGCAGCACGAGCGGCCGGGACAGCAAAGAGACCCAGTACTTC. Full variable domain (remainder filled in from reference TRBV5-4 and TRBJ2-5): ETGVTQSPTHLIKTRGQQVTLRCSSQSGHNTVSWYQQALGQGPQFIFQYYREEENGRGNFPPRFSGLQFPNYSSELNVNALELDDSALYLCASSTSGRDSKETQYFGPGTRLLVL.

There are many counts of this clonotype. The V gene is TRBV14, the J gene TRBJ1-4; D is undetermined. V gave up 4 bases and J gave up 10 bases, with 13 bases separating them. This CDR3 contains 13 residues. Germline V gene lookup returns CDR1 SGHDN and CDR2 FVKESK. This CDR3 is CASSPYSDGKLFF. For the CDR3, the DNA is TGTGCCAGCAGCCCGTATTCAGATGGAAAACTGTTTTTT.

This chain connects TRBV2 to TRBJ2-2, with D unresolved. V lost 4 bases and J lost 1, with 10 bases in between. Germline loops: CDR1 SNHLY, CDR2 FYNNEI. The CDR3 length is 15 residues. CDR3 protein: CASSGLSENTGELFF. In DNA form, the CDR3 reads TGTGCCAGCAGTGGTCTGTCGGAGAACACCGGGGAGCTGTTTTTT.

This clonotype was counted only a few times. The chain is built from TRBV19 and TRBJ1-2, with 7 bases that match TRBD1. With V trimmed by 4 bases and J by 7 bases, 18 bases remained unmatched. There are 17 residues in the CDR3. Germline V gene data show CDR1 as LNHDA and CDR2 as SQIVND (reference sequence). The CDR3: CASSNRDSNQGVRGYTF. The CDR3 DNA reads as TGTGCCAGTAGTAACCGGGACAGTAACCAGGGAGTTCGTGGCTACACCTTC.

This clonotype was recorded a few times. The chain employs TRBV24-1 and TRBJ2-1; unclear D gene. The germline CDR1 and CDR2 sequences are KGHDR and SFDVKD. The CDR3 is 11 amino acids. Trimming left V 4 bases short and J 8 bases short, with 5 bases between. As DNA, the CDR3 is TGTGCCACCAGTGAGAGCGATGAGCAGTTCTTC. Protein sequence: CATSESDEQFF.

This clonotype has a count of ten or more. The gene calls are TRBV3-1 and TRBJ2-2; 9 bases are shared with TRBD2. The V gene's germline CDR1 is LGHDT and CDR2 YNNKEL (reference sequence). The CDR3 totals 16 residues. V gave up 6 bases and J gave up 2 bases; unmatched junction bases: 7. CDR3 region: CASRPTSGRNTGELFF. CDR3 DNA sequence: TGTGCCAGCAGGCCGACTAGCGGAAGAAACACCGGGGAGCTGTTTTTT.

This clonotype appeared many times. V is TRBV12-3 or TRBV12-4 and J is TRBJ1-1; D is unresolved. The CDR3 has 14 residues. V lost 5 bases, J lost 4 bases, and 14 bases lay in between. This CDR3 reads CASSPRIGRTEAFF. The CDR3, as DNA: TGTGCCAGCAGTCCCCGTATCGGACGCACTGAAGCTTTCTTT.

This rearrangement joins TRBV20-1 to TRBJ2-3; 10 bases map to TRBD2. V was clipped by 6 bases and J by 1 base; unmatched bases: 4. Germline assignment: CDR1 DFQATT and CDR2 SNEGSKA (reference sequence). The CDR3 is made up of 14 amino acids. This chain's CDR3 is CSADGTSGTDTQYF. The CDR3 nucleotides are TGCAGTGCCGACGGGACTAGCGGCACAGATACGCAGTATTTT.

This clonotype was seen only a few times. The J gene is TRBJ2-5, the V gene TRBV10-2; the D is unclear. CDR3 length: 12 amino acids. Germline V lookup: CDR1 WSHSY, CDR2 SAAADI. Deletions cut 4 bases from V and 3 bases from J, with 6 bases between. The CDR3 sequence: CASSGTEETQYF. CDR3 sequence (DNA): TGCGCCAGCAGTGGAACAGAAGAGACCCAGTACTTC.

CDR3 coding DNA: TGCAGTGCTACACTAACGGGAAGCCCGAGTGATGAGCAGTTCTTC. Translation gives CSATLTGSPSDEQFF. This chain joins TRBV20-1 and TRBJ2-1, with D perhaps matching TRBD2 (5 bases). Germline lookup yields CDR1 DFQATT and CDR2 SNEGSKA (reference sequence). This CDR3 spans 15 amino acids. Trimming removed 4 bases at V and 8 bases at J, with 21 bases between.

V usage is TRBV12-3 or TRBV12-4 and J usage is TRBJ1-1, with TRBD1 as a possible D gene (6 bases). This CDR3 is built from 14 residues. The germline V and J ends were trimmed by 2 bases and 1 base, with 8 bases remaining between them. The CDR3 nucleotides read TGTGCCAGCAGTTTATCGGACAGGAACACTGAAGCTTTCTTT. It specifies CASSLSDRNTEAFF.

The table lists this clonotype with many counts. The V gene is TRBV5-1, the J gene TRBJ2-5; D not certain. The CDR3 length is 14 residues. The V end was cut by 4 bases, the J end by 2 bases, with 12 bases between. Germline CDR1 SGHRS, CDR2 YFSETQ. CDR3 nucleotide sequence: TGCGCCAGCAGCCCACCGGGCTCACAAGAGACCCAGTACTTC. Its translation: CASSPPGSQETQYF.

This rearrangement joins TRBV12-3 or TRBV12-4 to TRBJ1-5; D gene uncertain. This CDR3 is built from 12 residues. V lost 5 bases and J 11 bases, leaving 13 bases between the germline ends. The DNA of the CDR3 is TGTGCCAGCAGTCGACAACCTAGCTCCCAGCATTTT. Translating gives CASSRQPSSQHF.

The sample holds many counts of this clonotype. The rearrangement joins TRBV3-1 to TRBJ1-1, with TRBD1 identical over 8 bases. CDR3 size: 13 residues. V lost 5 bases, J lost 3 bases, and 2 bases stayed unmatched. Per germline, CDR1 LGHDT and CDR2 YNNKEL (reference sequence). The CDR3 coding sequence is TGTGCCAGCAGCGGGGACAGGTACACTGAAGCTTTCTTT. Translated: CASSGDRYTEAFF.

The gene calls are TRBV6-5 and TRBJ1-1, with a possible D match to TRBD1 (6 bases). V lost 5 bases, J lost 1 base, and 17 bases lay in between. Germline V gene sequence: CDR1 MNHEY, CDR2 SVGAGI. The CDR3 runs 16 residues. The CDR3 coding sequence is TGTGCCAGCAGTAATCGACAGGTCACGAAGAACACTGAAGCTTTCTTT. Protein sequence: CASSNRQVTKNTEAFF.

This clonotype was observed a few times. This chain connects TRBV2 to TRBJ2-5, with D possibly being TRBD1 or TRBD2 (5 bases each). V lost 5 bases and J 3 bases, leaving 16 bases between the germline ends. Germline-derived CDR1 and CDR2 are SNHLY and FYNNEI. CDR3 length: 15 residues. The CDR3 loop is CASSSRGSEKETQYF. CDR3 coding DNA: TGTGCCAGCAGTAGCCGGGGCTCGGAGAAAGAGACCCAGTACTTC. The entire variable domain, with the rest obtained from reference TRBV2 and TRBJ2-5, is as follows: EPEVTQTPSHQVTQMGQEVILRCVPISNHLYFYWYRQILGQKVEFLVSFYNNEISEKSEIFDDQFSVERPDGSNFTLKIRSTKLEDSAMYFCASSSRGSEKETQYFGPGTRLLVL.

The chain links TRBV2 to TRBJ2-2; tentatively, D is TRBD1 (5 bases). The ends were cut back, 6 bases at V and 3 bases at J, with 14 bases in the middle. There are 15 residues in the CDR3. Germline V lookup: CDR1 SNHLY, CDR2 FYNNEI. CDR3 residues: CASSRIRVDTGELFF. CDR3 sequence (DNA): TGTGCCAGCAGCCGCATCAGGGTTGACACCGGGGAGCTGTTTTTT.

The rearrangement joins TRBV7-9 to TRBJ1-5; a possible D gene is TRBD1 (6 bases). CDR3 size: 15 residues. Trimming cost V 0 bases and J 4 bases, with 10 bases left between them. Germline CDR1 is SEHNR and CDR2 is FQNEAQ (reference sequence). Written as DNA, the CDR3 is TGTGCCAGCAGCTTAGCCGGGGGGCCGAATCAGCCCCAGCATTTT. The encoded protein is CASSLAGGPNQPQHF. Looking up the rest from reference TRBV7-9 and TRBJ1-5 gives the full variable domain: DTGVSQNPRHKITKRGQNVTFRCDPISEHNRLYWYRQTLGQGPEFLTYFQNEAQLEKSRLLSDRFSAERPKGSFSTLEIQRTEQGDSAMYLCASSLAGGPNQPQHFGDGTRLSIL.

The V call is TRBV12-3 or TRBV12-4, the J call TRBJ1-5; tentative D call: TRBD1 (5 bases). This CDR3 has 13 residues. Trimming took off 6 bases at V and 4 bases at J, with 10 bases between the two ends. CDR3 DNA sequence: TGTGCCAGCAGAAGGGGTTCGAATCAGCCCCAGCATTTT. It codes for CASRRGSNQPQHF.

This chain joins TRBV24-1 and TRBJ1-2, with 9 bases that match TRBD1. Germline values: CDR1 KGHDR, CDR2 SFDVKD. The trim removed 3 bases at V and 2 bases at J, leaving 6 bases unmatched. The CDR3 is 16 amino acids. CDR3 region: CATSDGTGSVNYGYTF. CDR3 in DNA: TGTGCCACCAGTGATGGGACAGGGAGCGTAAACTATGGCTACACCTTC.

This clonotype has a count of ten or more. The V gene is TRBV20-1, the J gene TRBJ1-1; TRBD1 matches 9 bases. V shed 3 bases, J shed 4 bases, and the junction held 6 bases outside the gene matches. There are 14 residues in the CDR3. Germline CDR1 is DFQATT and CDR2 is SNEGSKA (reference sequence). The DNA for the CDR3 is TGCAGTGCTAGCCTGACAGGGGGAATCACTGAAGCTTTCTTT. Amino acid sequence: CSASLTGGITEAFF.

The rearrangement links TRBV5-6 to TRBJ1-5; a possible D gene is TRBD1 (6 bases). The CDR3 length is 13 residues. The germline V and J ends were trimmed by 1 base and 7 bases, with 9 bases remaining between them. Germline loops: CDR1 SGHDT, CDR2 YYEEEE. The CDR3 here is CASSLSGAQPQHF. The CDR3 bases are TGTGCCAGCAGCTTGTCAGGGGCGCAGCCCCAGCATTTT.

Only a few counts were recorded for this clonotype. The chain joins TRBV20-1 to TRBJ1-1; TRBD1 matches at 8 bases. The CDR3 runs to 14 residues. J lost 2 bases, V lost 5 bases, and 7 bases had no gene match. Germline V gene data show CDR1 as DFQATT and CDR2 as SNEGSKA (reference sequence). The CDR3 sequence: CSAATQGANTEAFF. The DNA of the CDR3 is TGCAGTGCTGCAACTCAGGGGGCCAACACTGAAGCTTTCTTT.